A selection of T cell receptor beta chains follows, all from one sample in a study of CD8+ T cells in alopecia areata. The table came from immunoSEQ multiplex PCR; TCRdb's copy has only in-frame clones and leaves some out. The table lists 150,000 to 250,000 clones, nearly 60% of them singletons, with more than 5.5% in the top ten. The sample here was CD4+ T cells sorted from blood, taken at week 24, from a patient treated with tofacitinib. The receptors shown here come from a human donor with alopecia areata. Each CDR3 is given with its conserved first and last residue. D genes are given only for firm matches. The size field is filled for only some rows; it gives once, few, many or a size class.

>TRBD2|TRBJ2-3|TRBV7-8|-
CASSLTLAGGTDTQYF
TGTGCCAGCAGCTTGACCTTAGCGGGGGGCACAGATACGCAGTATTTT
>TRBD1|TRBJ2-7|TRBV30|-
CAWSAGGNDEQYF
TGTGCCTGGAGCGCAGGGGGCAACGACGAGCAGTACTTC
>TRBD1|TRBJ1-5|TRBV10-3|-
CAASAQGSQPQHF
TGTGCCGCCTCGGCACAGGGGAGTCAGCCCCAGCATTTT
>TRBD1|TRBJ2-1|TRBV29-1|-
CSVDKWDRGQGNEQFF
TGCAGCGTGGATAAATGGGACAGGGGGCAGGGCAATGAGCAGTTCTTC
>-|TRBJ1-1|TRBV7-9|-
CASSLAEETEAFF
TGTGCCAGCAGCTTAGCTGAGGAGACTGAAGCTTTCTTT
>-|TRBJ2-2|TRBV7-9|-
CASSWGDTRRELFF
TGTGCCAGCAGCTGGGGGGACACAAGGAGGGAGCTGTTTTTT
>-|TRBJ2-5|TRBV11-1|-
CASSAGHDQETQYF
TGTGCCAGCAGCGCGGGACACGACCAAGAGACCCAGTACTTC
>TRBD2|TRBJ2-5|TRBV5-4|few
CASSGTSQETQYF
TGTGCCAGCAGCGGGACTAGCCAAGAGACCCAGTACTTC
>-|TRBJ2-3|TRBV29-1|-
CSVDSPSTDTQYF
TGCAGCGTTGACAGCCCTAGCACAGATACGCAGTATTTT
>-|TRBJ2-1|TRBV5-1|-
CASSSGSASYNEQFF
TGCGCCAGCAGCTCCGGGAGTGCCTCCTACAATGAGCAGTTCTTC
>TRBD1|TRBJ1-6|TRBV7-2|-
CASSLETGTDSPLHF
TGTGCCAGCAGCTTAGAGACAGGGACGGATTCACCCCTCCACTTT
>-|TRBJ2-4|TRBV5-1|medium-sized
CASSLAGVWDIQYF
TGCGCCAGCAGCTTGGCGGGGGTATGGGACATTCAGTACTTC
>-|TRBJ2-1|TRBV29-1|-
CSAGLAYEQFF
TGCAGCGCCGGACTCGCCTATGAGCAGTTCTTC
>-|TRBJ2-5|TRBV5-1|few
CASSLALDTQETQYF
TGCGCCAGCAGCTTGGCCCTGGACACCCAAGAGACCCAGTACTTC
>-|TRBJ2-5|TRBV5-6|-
CASSFLHGKTQYF
TGTGCCAGCAGCTTTCTTCACGGCAAGACCCAGTACTTC
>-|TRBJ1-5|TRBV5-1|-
CASSLGDTYSNQPQHF
TGCGCCAGCAGCTTGGGTGACACGTATAGCAATCAGCCCCAGCATTTT
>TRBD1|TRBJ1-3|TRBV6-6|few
CASRMTGRSGNTIYF
TGTGCCAGCAGGATGACAGGGCGCAGTGGAAACACCATATATTTT